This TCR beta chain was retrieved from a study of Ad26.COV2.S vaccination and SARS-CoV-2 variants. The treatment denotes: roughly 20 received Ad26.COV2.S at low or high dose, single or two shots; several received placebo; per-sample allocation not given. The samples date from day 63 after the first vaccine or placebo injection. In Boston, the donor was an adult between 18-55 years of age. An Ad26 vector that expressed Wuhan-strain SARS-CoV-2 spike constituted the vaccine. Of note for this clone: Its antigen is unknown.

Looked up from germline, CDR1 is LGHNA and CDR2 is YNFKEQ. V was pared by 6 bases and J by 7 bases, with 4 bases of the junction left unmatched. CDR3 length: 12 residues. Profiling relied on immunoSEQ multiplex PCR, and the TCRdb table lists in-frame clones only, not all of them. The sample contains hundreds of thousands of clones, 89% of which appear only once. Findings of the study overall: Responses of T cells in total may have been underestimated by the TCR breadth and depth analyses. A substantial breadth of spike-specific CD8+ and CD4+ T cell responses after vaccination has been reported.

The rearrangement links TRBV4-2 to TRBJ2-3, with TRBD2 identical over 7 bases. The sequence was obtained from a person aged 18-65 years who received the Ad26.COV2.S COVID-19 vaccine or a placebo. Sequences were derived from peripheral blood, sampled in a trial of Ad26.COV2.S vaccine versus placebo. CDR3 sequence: CASSSSGYTQYF. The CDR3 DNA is TGTGCCAGCAGTTCTAGCGGTTATACGCAGTATTTT.